Each of the 11 T cell receptor beta chains below was sequenced from the same sample in a study of control samples from healthy donors and cancer patients. Clones were read by immunoSEQ multiplex PCR, and TCRdb kept only the in-frame ones, dropping some. The top ten clones hold 1.5% to 2% of a sample with some 120,000 clones, more than 85% of them seen once. Material for sequencing was PBMCs. The origin of the receptors is a man in his fifties or sixties with head and neck cancer.

The genes are TRBV7-2 and TRBJ2-5, with TRBD2 identical over 10 bases. J was trimmed by 5 bases and V by 6 bases; bases with no gene match: 9. Germline loops: CDR1 SGHTA, CDR2 FQGNSA. The CDR3 runs 15 residues. The CDR3 is CASRAKRGGRETQYF. The CDR3 DNA sequence: TGTGCCAGCAGGGCGAAGCGGGGGGGCCGGGAGACCCAGTACTTC.

V is TRBV5-8 and J is TRBJ1-1; D is possibly TRBD1 (5 bases). There are 16 residues in the CDR3. V shed 6 bases and J shed 3 bases, with 21 bases lying between them. Germline lookup yields CDR1 SGHTS and CDR2 YDEGEE. CDR3 in amino acids: CASIQLGGFGYTEAFF. The CDR3 DNA sequence: TGTGCCAGCATTCAGCTTGGGGGATTTGGCTACACTGAAGCTTTCTTT.

J is TRBJ1-4 and V is TRBV6-5; D unclear. Germline-derived CDR1 and CDR2 are MNHEY and SVGAGI. Between the trimmed V and J ends, which lost 6 bases and 8 bases, there was a span of 19 bases. CDR3 length equals 15 residues. As DNA, the CDR3 is TGTGCCAGCAGCCGATCCAGCCCAGAGGCCGAAAAACTGTTTTTT. This codes for CASSRSSPEAEKLFF.

V is TRBV18 and J is TRBJ1-1; the D gene is possibly TRBD1 (5 bases). The germline V gene has CDR1 KGHSH and CDR2 LQKENI. The CDR3 is 17 amino acids. Trimming took off 2 bases at V and 0 bases at J, with 16 bases between the two ends. CDR3 coding DNA: TGTGCCAGCTCACCAGACAGCCCTCTTGCGATGAACACTGAAGCTTTCTTT. Amino acids: CASSPDSPLAMNTEAFF.

The V and J genes are TRBV29-1 and TRBJ1-1; D is possibly TRBD1 (5 bases). The length of the CDR3 is 10 residues. Germline-derived CDR1 and CDR2 are SQVTM and ANQGSEA. Trimming pared 6 bases from V and 8 bases from J, leaving 10 bases between. CDR3 sequence reads: CSVSGEEAFF. In DNA, the CDR3 is TGCAGCGTGTCGGGGGAAGAAGCTTTCTTT.

The genes are TRBV28 and TRBJ2-7, with D possibly TRBD1 on 6 matching bases. The CDR3 is 15 amino acids. Trimming cost V 8 bases and J 2 bases, with 19 bases left between them. Germline lookup yields CDR1 MDHEN and CDR2 SYDVKM. CDR3 DNA: TGTGCCAGCGGATCCTCCGGGACAAGAGCCTACGAGCAGTACTTC. Residues: CASGSSGTRAYEQYF.

This clone was observed a single time. The chain couples TRBV7-9 to TRBJ2-5; 9 positions agree with TRBD2. The V and J ends lost 1 base and 1 base, in that order; junction bases with no gene match: 4. Germline V lookup: CDR1 SEHNR, CDR2 FQNEAQ (reference sequence). This CDR3 contains 16 residues. Here the CDR3 DNA reads TGTGCCAGCAGCTTAGGGAGCGGGGGGTCCCAAGAGACCCAGTACTTC. This sequence encodes CASSLGSGGSQETQYF.

The genes are TRBV27 and TRBJ1-5; D unclear. Germline CDR1 and CDR2: MNHEY and SMNVEV (reference sequence). With 3 bases removed from V and 3 bases from J, the gap between germline ends came to 9 bases. CDR3 size: 14 residues. The CDR3 nucleotides are TGTGCCAGCAGTTTTTTCTACTCCAATCAGCCCCAGCATTTT. Translation: CASSFFYSNQPQHF.

The chain links TRBV9 to TRBJ2-7, with D possibly being TRBD1 (9 bases). V was clipped by 0 bases and J by 6 bases, with 19 bases between them. There are 16 residues in the CDR3. Germline CDR1 and CDR2: SGDLS and YYNGEE. The CDR3 loop is CASSVAGGTGQGEQYF. The CDR3 bases are TGTGCCAGCAGCGTAGCGGGGGGGACAGGGCAAGGCGAGCAGTACTTC.

V is TRBV6-5 and J is TRBJ1-2; D unclear. Germline V gene sequence: CDR1 MNHEY, CDR2 SVGAGI. The CDR3 has 13 amino acids. V was clipped by 2 bases and J by 2 bases, with 6 bases between them. CDR3 bases: TGTGCCAGCAGTTACGAACGGAACTATGGCTACACCTTC. Its protein is CASSYERNYGYTF.

The chain links TRBV5-4 to TRBJ2-7; D gene ambiguous. V was shortened by 7 bases and J by 4 bases, with 9 bases between the two germline ends. The CDR3 consists of 11 residues. Looked up from germline, CDR1 is SGHNT and CDR2 is YYREEE (reference sequence). In DNA, the CDR3 is TGTGCCAGCGGTGAACAATACGAGCAGTACTTC. Translation: CASGEQYEQYF.